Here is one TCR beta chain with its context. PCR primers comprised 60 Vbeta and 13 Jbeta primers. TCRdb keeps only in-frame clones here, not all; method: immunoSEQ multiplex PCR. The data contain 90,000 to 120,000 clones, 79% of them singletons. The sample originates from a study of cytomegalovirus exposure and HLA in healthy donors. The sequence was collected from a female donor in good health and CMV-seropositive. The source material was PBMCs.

As DNA, the CDR3 is TGTGCCAGCAGCTTCGGGACAGGGGTCGGCTACACCTTC. This translates into CASSFGTGVGYTF. The chain employs TRBV7-9 and TRBJ1-2, with 10 positions matching TRBD1. CDR3 length: 13 residues. Germline V gene sequence: CDR1 SEHNR, CDR2 FQNEAQ (reference sequence). V dropped 3 bases and J dropped 8; count of bases not matched to a gene: 3.